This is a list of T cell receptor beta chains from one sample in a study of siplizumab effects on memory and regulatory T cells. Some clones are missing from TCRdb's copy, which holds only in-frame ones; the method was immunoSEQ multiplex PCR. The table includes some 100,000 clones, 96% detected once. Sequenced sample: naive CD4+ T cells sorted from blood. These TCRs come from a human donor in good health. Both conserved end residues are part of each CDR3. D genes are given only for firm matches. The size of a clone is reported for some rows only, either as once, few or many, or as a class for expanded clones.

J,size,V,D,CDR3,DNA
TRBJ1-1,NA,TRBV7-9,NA,CASSLVGRRPPEAFF,TGTGCCAGCAGCTTAGTCGGACGGAGGCCTCCTGAAGCTTTCTTT
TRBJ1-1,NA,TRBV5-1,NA,CASSLGPEGTEAFF,TGCGCCAGCAGCCTAGGTCCTGAGGGCACTGAAGCTTTCTTT
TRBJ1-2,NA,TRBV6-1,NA,CASSELAGNGYTF,TGTGCCAGCAGTGAACTGGCAGGGAACGGCTACACCTTC
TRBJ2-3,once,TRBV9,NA,CASSVVGDTQYF,TGTGCCAGCAGCGTAGTGGGGGATACGCAGTATTTT
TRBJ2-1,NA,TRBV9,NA,CASSVEGVREQFF,TGTGCCAGCAGCGTGGAAGGGGTTCGCGAGCAGTTCTTC
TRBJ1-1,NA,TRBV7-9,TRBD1,CASSTGGTEAFF,TGTGCCAGCAGTACAGGGGGCACTGAAGCTTTCTTT
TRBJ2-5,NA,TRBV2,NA,CASSGRRGETQYF,TGTGCCAGCAGTGGCAGGAGAGGGGAGACCCAGTACTTC
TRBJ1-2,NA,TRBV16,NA,CASSPRGEVGYGYTF,TGTGCCAGCAGCCCCCGGGGGGAAGTTGGCTATGGCTACACCTTC
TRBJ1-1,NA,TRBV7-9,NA,CASSADRGQNTEAFF,TGTGCCAGCAGCGCCGACCGGGGACAGAACACTGAAGCTTTCTTT
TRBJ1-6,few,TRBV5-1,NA,CASSSGLPPLHF,TGCGCCAGCAGCTCGGGCCTTCCACCCCTCCACTTT
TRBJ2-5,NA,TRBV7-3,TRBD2,CASSLTRGLAGVPQETQYF,TGTGCCAGCAGCTTAACTAGGGGACTAGCGGGGGTGCCACAAGAGACCCAGTACTTC
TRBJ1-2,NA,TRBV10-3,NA,CAISVEGRGNYGYTF,TGTGCCATCAGTGTTGAGGGGCGGGGGAACTATGGCTACACCTTC
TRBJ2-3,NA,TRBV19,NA,CASRRDSLTDTQYF,TGTGCCAGTAGACGGGACTCATTGACAGATACGCAGTATTTT
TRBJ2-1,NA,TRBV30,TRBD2,CAWSGGGLADAYNEQFF,TGTGCCTGGAGTGGGGGGGGACTAGCGGACGCCTACAATGAGCAGTTCTTC
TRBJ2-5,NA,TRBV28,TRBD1,CACGTGRETQYF,TGTGCCTGCGGGACAGGGAGGGAGACCCAGTACTTC
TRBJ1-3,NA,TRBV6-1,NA,CASSGGLSSGNTIYF,TGTGCCAGCAGTGGGGGACTGAGCTCTGGAAACACCATATATTTT
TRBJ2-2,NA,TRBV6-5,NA,CASSPDGGAFGELFF,TGTGCCAGCAGCCCGGATGGGGGGGCTTTCGGGGAGCTGTTTTTT
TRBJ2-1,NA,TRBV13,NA,CASTKSLTGGFNNEQFF,TGTGCCAGCACCAAATCCCTGACAGGCGGGTTTAACAATGAGCAGTTCTTC
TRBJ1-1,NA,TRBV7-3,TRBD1,CASSLQGVMNTEAFF,TGTGCCAGCAGCTTGCAGGGGGTTATGAACACTGAAGCTTTCTTT
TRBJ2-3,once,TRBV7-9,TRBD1,CASSPNRDSRDTQYF,TGTGCCAGCAGCCCTAACCGGGACAGTAGAGATACGCAGTATTTT
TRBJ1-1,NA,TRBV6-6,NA,CASGTSKGKAEAFF,TGTGCCAGCGGTACGTCAAAGGGGAAGGCTGAAGCTTTCTTT
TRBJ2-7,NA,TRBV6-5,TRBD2,CASSSSGTIVAEQYF,TGTGCCAGCAGTTCGTCCGGGACTATAGTTGCCGAGCAGTACTTC
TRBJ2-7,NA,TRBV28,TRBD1,CASSLSGQGHNEQYF,TGTGCCAGCAGTTTATCTGGACAGGGGCACAACGAGCAGTACTTC
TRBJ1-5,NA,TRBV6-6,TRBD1,CASSYRTGDQPQHF,TGTGCCAGCAGTTACCGGACAGGGGATCAGCCCCAGCATTTT
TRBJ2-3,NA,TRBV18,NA,CASSPGTGSTDTQYF,TGTGCCAGCTCACCTGGGACCGGATCCACAGATACGCAGTATTTT
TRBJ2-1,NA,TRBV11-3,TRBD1,CASSPRTGSNEQFF,TGTGCCAGCAGCCCTCGGACAGGGAGCAATGAGCAGTTCTTC